These 7 T cell receptor beta chains originate from one sample sequenced in a study of T cell repertoires in cytomegalovirus infection. One entry per CDR3 protein results from TCRdb running MiXCR on the reads. The sample consists of about 250,000 distinct CDR3 sequences, 6.5% of them appearing once. The material sequenced was PBMCs. The receptors here all came from a human donor in good health (CMV status not recorded). Some clones in this sample may be carry-over from other donors' samples.

This clonotype was seen repeatedly, ten times or more. The chain couples TRBV12-3 or TRBV12-4 to TRBJ1-1; D is unresolved. The CDR3 consists of 12 residues. V gave up 5 bases and J gave up 6 bases, with 10 bases separating them. CDR3 residues: CASSLGMAEAFF. DNA for the CDR3: TGTGCCAGCAGTCTGGGTATGGCTGAAGCTTTCTTT.

Sample share makes this clonotype medium-sized (0.01 to 0.1%). The rearrangement uses TRBV7-2 and TRBJ1-5, with D hard to call. Trimming stripped 6 bases from V and 9 bases from J, with 21 bases between. The CDR3 has 15 residues. The V gene's germline CDR1 is SGHTA and CDR2 FQGNSA. The CDR3 region is CASSSQSAVNWPQHF. Here the CDR3 DNA reads TGTGCCAGCAGTAGTCAGTCAGCAGTCAATTGGCCCCAGCATTTT. Variable domain in full (rest from reference TRBV7-2 and TRBJ1-5): GAGVSQSPSNKVTEKGKDVELRCDPISGHTALYWYRQSLGQGLEFLIYFQGNSAPDKSGLPSDRFSAERTGGSVSTLTIQRTQQEDSAVYLCASSSQSAVNWPQHFGDGTRLSIL.

The V and J genes are TRBV5-1 and TRBJ2-3; unclear D gene. Per the germline V gene, CDR1 is SGHRS and CDR2 is YFSETQ. This CDR3 comprises 14 residues. The V end was cut by 0 bases, the J end by 4 bases, with 9 bases between. The CDR3 loop is CASSLGPTPDTQYF. In DNA, the CDR3 is TGCGCCAGCAGCTTGGGACCAACCCCAGATACGCAGTATTTT.

This clonotype was detected many times. The chain links TRBV27 to TRBJ1-2, with D hard to call. The CDR3 consists of 13 residues. The germline V gene encodes CDR1 MNHEY and CDR2 SMNVEV (reference sequence). The V and J ends lost 2 bases and 8 bases respectively, with 12 bases between them. The CDR3 here is CASSLPGFRGYTF. The CDR3 DNA follows: TGTGCCAGCAGTTTACCAGGATTTAGGGGCTACACCTTC.

The sample holds many counts of this clonotype. V usage is TRBV5-1 and J usage is TRBJ2-5; D might be TRBD1 (6 bases). Deletions cut 2 bases from V and 0 bases from J, with 11 bases between. Per germline, CDR1 SGHRS and CDR2 YFSETQ. The CDR3 loop spans 15 amino acids. The CDR3 region is CASSFGDTYQETQYF. Written as DNA, the CDR3 is TGCGCCAGCAGCTTTGGGGACACGTACCAAGAGACCCAGTACTTC.

This clonotype was observed many times. The chain recombines TRBV20-1 with TRBJ1-6, with TRBD1 identical over 8 bases. The CDR3 is 15 amino acids. V trimming: 4 bases; J trimming: 7 bases; junction bases outside the gene matches: 9. Looked up from germline, CDR1 is DFQATT and CDR2 is SNEGSKA (reference sequence). Here the CDR3 DNA reads TGCAGTGCTAAGAACCCTGGACAGGGCAATTCACCCCTCCACTTT. Translating it yields CSAKNPGQGNSPLHF.

This clonotype was seen repeatedly, ten times or more. The chain recombines TRBV23-1 with TRBJ2-4, with a weak D call TRBD2 (6 bases). Being an ORF, TRBV23-1 has a function that is uncertain. V was cut by 0 bases and J by 1 base, with 16 bases left in between. The CDR3 consists of 18 residues. The CDR3 sequence: CASSQSRRPAGAKNIQYF. Here the CDR3 DNA reads TGCGCCAGCAGTCAATCGAGACGCCCGGCGGGGGCCAAAAACATTCAGTACTTC.